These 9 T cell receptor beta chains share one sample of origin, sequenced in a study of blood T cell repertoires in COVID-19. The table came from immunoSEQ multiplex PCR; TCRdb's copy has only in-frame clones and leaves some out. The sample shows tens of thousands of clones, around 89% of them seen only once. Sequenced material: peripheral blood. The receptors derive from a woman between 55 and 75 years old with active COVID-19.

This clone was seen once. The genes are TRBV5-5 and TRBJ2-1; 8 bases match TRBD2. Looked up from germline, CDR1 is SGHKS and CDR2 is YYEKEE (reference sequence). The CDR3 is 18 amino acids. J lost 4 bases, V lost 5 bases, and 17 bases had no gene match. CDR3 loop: CASSPDPWRGASYNEQFF. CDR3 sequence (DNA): TGTGCCAGCAGTCCGGACCCTTGGCGGGGGGCGTCGTACAATGAGCAGTTCTTC.

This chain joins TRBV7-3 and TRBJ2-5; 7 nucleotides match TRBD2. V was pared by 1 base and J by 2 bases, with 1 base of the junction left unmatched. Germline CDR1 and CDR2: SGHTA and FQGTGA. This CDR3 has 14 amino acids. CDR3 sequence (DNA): TGTGCCAGCAGCTTAAACGGGGGGCAAGAGACCCAGTACTTC. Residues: CASSLNGGQETQYF.

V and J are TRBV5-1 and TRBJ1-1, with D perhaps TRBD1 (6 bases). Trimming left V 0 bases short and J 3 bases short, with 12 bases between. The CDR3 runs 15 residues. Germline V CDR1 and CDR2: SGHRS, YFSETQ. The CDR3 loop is CASSLEGGGYTEAFF. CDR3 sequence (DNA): TGCGCCAGCAGCTTGGAAGGGGGTGGTTACACTGAAGCTTTCTTT.

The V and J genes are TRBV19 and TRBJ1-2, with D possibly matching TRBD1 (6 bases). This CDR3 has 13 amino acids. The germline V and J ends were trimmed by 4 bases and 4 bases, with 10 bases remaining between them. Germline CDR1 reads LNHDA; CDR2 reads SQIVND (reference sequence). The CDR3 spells CASSRQGTYGYTF. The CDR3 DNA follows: TGTGCCAGTAGTAGGCAGGGGACCTATGGCTACACCTTC.

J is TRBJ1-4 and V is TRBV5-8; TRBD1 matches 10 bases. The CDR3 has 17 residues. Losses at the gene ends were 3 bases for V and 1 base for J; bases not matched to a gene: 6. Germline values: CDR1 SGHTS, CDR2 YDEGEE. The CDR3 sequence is CASSSGTGVITNEKLFF. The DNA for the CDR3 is TGTGCCAGCAGCTCCGGGACAGGGGTCATAACTAATGAAAAACTGTTTTTT.

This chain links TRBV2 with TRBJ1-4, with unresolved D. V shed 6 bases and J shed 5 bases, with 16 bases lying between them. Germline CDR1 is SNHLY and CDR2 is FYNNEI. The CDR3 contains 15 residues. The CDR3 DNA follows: TGTGCCAGCAGCGAGCTGCAACTCGCGAATGAAAAACTGTTTTTT. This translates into CASSELQLANEKLFF. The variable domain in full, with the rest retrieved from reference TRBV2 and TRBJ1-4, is EPEVTQTPSHQVTQMGQEVILRCVPISNHLYFYWYRQILGQKVEFLVSFYNNEISEKSEIFDDQFSVERPDGSNFTLKIRSTKLEDSAMYFCASSELQLANEKLFFGSGTQLSVL.

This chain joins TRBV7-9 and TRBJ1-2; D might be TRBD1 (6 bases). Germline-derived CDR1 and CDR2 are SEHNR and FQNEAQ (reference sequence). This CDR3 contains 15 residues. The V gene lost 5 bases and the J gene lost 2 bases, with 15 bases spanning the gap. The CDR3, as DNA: TGTGCCAGCAGCCAGGGGACCCCACGGAACTATGGCTACACCTTC. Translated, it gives CASSQGTPRNYGYTF.

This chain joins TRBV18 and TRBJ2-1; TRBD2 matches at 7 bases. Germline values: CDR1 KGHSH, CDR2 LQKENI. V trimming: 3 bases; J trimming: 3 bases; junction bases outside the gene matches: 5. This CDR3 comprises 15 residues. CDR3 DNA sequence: TGTGCCAGCTCACCGGATCGGGGGGACTACAATGAGCAGTTCTTC. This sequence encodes CASSPDRGDYNEQFF. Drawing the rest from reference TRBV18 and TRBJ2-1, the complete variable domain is NAGVMQNPRHLVRRRGQEARLRCSPMKGHSHVYWYRQLPEEGLKFMVYLQKENIIDESGMPKERFSAEFPKEGPSILRIQQVVRGDSAAYFCASSPDRGDYNEQFFGPGTRLTVL.

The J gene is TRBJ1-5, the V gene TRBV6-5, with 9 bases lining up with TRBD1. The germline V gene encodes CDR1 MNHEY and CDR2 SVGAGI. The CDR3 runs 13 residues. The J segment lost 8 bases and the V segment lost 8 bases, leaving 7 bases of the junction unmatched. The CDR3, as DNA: TGTGCCAGCCGAGGACAGGGGAGTGAGCCCCAGCATTTT. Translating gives CASRGQGSEPQHF.